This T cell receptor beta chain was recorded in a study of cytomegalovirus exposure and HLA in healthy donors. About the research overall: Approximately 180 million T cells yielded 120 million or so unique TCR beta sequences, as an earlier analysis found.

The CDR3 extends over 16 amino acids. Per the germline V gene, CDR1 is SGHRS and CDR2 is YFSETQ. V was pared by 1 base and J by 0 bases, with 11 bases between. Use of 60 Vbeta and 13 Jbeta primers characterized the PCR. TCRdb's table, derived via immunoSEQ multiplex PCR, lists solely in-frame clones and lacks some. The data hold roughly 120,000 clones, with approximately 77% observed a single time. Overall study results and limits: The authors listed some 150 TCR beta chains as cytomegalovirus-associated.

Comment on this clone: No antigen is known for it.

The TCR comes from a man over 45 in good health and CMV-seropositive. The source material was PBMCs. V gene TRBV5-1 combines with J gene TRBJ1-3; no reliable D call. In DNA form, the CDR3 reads TGCGCCAGCAGCTTGATGGGAGGATACTCTGGAAACACCATATATTTT. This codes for CASSLMGGYSGNTIYF. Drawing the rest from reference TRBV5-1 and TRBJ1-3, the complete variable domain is KAGVTQTPRYLIKTRGQQVTLSCSPISGHRSVSWYQQTPGQGLQFLFEYFSETQRNKGNFPGRFSGRQFSNSRSEMNVSTLELGDSALYLCASSLMGGYSGNTIYFGEGSWLTVV.